This is a list of T cell receptor beta chains from one sample in a study of cytomegalovirus exposure and HLA in healthy donors. Produced via immunoSEQ multiplex PCR; TCRdb's table is partial and in-frame only. The sample lists 92,000 or so clones, approximately 96% occurring once. The sequenced sample consisted of PBMCs. The source of these receptors is a man aged 18 to 29 in good health and CMV-seronegative. The CDR3 runs from the conserved cysteine through the conserved F or W. Fields, in order: D gene, clone size, J gene, V gene, CDR3 DNA, CDR3 protein. D genes are given only for firm matches. The size of a clone is reported for some rows only, either as once, few or many, or as a class for expanded clones.

TRBD1 - TRBJ1-2 TRBV28 TGTGCCAGCAGTTTACTTAGACCGACAGGGGTCTATGGCTACACCTTC CASSLLRPTGVYGYTF
TRBD1 - TRBJ2-5 TRBV19 TGTGCCAGTAGTATAACAGGGGAAGAGACCCAGTACTTC CASSITGEETQYF
TRBD2 - TRBJ2-2 TRBV2 TGTGCCAGCAGTGAACTAGCGGGAGGCGGGGAGCTGTTTTTT CASSELAGGGELFF
- - TRBJ1-1 TRBV11-3 TGTGCCAGCAGCAACCCGGGGTTAACGGAAGCTTTCTTT CASSNPGLTEAFF
TRBD2 - TRBJ2-2 TRBV7-8 TGTGCCAGCAGCTTAGTGGGGACTAGCGGAAGATACACCGGGGAGCTGTTTTTT CASSLVGTSGRYTGELFF
- once TRBJ2-1 TRBV28 TGTGCCAGCAGGGGGTACAGGGAAAATGAGCAGTTCTTC CASRGYRENEQFF
- - TRBJ2-3 TRBV28 TGTGCCAGCAGGTTCCCAGGCGCAGATACGCAGTATTTT CASRFPGADTQYF
TRBD1 - TRBJ2-1 TRBV6-5 TGTGCCAGCAGTCGTCCCGGGACAGGATACAATGAGCAGTTCTTC CASSRPGTGYNEQFF
- - TRBJ1-3 TRBV18 TGTGCCAGCTCAGAAACAGGGAAATCTGGAAACACCATATATTTT CASSETGKSGNTIYF
- - TRBJ1-5 TRBV19 TGTGCCAGTAGTTGGCTATCCGGGGGCAATCAGCCCCAGCATTTT CASSWLSGGNQPQHF
- - TRBJ1-2 TRBV9 TGTGCCAGCAGCGTAGGGCAGACTGATGGCTACACCTTC CASSVGQTDGYTF
- - TRBJ1-1 TRBV5-4 TGTGCCAGCAGCAATGACAAGAACACTGAAGCTTTCTTT CASSNDKNTEAFF
TRBD1 once TRBJ1-2 TRBV5-1 TGCGCCAGCAGCTTGGACAGGGGTGGCTATGGCTACACCTTC CASSLDRGGYGYTF
TRBD1 - TRBJ2-3 TRBV9 TGTGCCAGCAGCCGGACAGGGTCCAGCACAGATACGCAGTATTTT CASSRTGSSTDTQYF
TRBD1 - TRBJ2-2 TRBV6-1 TGTGCCAGCAGTGCCTACGGGACAGCCAACACCGGGGAGCTGTTTTTT CASSAYGTANTGELFF
TRBD2 - TRBJ2-1 TRBV5-1 TGCGCCAGCAGCTTGGCGCGGGGACTAGCGGGGGGATACAATGAGCAGTTCTTC CASSLARGLAGGYNEQFF
- - TRBJ2-7 TRBV19 TGTGCCAGTAGCCCTGCCGTTGCCGGCGAGCAGTACTTC CASSPAVAGEQYF
TRBD1 - TRBJ1-4 TRBV7-9 TGTGCCAGCAGCCCCACCGGCCTGGACAGGGAGTATGAAAAACTGTTTTTT CASSPTGLDREYEKLFF
TRBD1 - TRBJ1-4 TRBV27 TGTGCCAGCAGCCTTGGGACAGGGGAGGGAAAACTGTTTTTT CASSLGTGEGKLFF
- - TRBJ2-3 TRBV27 TGTGCCAGCAGTTTAGTAGCGGATACGCAGTATTTT CASSLVADTQYF
- - TRBJ1-1 TRBV9 TGTGCCAGCAGCGTAGGGTCGGGGAAGAACACTGAAGCTTTCTTT CASSVGSGKNTEAFF
- - TRBJ1-3 TRBV18 TGTGCCAGCTCACCAGGCCCGAAACCCTCTGGAAACACCATATATTTT CASSPGPKPSGNTIYF
- - TRBJ1-4 TRBV27 TGTGCCAGCAGGGTGGCCCATAATGAAAAACTGTTTTTT CASRVAHNEKLFF
TRBD1 - TRBJ1-2 TRBV2 TGTGCCAGCAGTGCCCGACAGGGGGCTAGTGGCTACACCTTC CASSARQGASGYTF
- - TRBJ2-3 TRBV5-1 TGCGCCAGCAGCTTCCAGGGGGGCAACACAGATACGCAGTATTTT CASSFQGGNTDTQYF
- - TRBJ1-2 TRBV28 TGTGCCAGCACCATTGAGGGAGGCGGTGGCTACACCTTC CASTIEGGGGYTF
- - TRBJ1-1 TRBV6-6 TGTGCCAGCAGTTACCCGGGGAACACTGAAGCTTTCTTT CASSYPGNTEAFF
- - TRBJ2-1 TRBV7-6 TGTGCCAGCAGTCACAAGTCGGGGGGCGCAGGGAATGAGCAGTTCTTC CASSHKSGGAGNEQFF
- - TRBJ2-3 TRBV5-4 TGTGCCAGCAGCTTCCCTAGTAGCGGATCAAGCACAGATACGCAGTATTTT CASSFPSSGSSTDTQYF
- - TRBJ1-1 TRBV4-1 TGCGCCAGCAGCTTACGGGACTGGAACACTGAAGCTTTCTTT CASSLRDWNTEAFF
TRBD2 - TRBJ2-2 TRBV7-9 TGTGCCAGCAGCCCACTAGCGGGCCTTCTCACCGGGGAGCTGTTTTTT CASSPLAGLLTGELFF
- - TRBJ2-3 TRBV19 TGTGCCAGTAGTATTGTGGCAGGGGAAGCAGATACGCAGTATTTT CASSIVAGEADTQYF
- - TRBJ1-3 TRBV7-9 TGTGCCAGCACCCCGAGCCGGCAGGGTTTAAACACCATATATTTT CASTPSRQGLNTIYF
- - TRBJ1-1 TRBV28 TGTGCCAGCAGTTCACCGCGGGGATCTGAAGCTTTCTTT CASSSPRGSEAFF
TRBD1 - TRBJ2-5 TRBV29-1 TGCAGCGGACGGACAGGGAGACTCAAAGAGACCCAGTACTTC CSGRTGRLKETQYF
- - TRBJ2-3 TRBV6-6 TGTGCCAGCAGTTACTCCCCCCTTAGCACAGATACGCAGTATTTT CASSYSPLSTDTQYF
TRBD2 - TRBJ2-7 TRBV10-3 TGTGCCATCAGTGCGTCGGGACTAGCGGTAACCTACGAGCAGTACTTC CAISASGLAVTYEQYF
TRBD1 - TRBJ1-5 TRBV19 TGTGCCAGTAGTATCCCAGCAGGGACAGGGGATCAGCCCCAGCATTTT CASSIPAGTGDQPQHF
TRBD2 - TRBJ2-1 TRBV5-1 TGCGCCAGCAGCCCTGGGGGTAGCGGGTACAATGAGCAGTTCTTC CASSPGGSGYNEQFF
TRBD1 - TRBJ1-5 TRBV11-3 TGTGCCAGCAGCTTTTCAGGGGGCGGTCAGCCCCAGCATTTT CASSFSGGGQPQHF
- - TRBJ2-2 TRBV19 TGTGCCAGTAGTATAGTTAGCGGGAACACCGGGGAGCTGTTTTTT CASSIVSGNTGELFF
- - TRBJ2-1 TRBV7-8 TGTGCCAGCAGATCAATGAGGAGTTTTGCCGATGAGCAGTTCTTC CASRSMRSFADEQFF
TRBD2 once TRBJ2-3 TRBV6-6 TGTGCCAGCAGTCTTATCTTACTAGCGAGCACAGATACGCAGTATTTT CASSLILLASTDTQYF
TRBD1 - TRBJ2-2 TRBV7-2 TGTGCCAGCAGCAAGGGGACAGGGAACACCGGGGAGCTGTTTTTT CASSKGTGNTGELFF
- - TRBJ1-1 TRBV29-1 TGCAGCGTTGAACCCAGTGGGGGGGGCACTGAAGCTTTCTTT CSVEPSGGGTEAFF
- once TRBJ2-1 TRBV4-1 TGCGCCAGCAGCCGAGACCGGGACTCGAAAAACCCCTCCTACAATGAGCAGTTCTTC CASSRDRDSKNPSYNEQFF
TRBD2 - TRBJ2-1 TRBV11-2 TGTGCCAGCACCTTTGGTAGCGGGGTGGCCTACAATGAGCAGTTCTTC CASTFGSGVAYNEQFF
TRBD1 - TRBJ2-2 TRBV28 TGTGCCAGCAACGGACAGGGGGCGCACACCGGGGAGCTGTTTTTT CASNGQGAHTGELFF
TRBD2 - TRBJ2-2 TRBV5-1 TGCGCCAGCAGCTTACTAGCGGGAGGGCCCGGTAGCACCGGGGAGCTGTTTTTT CASSLLAGGPGSTGELFF
TRBD1 - TRBJ2-1 TRBV7-7 TGTGCTAGCAGCTCAGAGACAGGGAGAAATGAGCAGTTCTTC CASSSETGRNEQFF
- - TRBJ1-4 TRBV13 TGTGCCAGCAGCTTTTGGACGGAGGGAGATGAAAAACTGTTTTTT CASSFWTEGDEKLFF
TRBD1 - TRBJ1-3 TRBV6-1 TGTGCCAGCAGGGAGGGGGACAGGGCTGTAAACACCATATATTTT CASREGDRAVNTIYF
- - TRBJ1-3 TRBV5-6 TGTGCCAGCAGCCACAGGGATCCTGGAAACACCATATATTTT CASSHRDPGNTIYF
TRBD2 - TRBJ2-2 TRBV6-5 TGTGCCAGCAGTTACTGGCGGGAGACCGGGGAGCTGTTTTTT CASSYWRETGELFF
- - TRBJ2-3 TRBV5-4 TGTGCCACCACGCGATCAGGGAGCACAGATACGCAGTATTTT CATTRSGSTDTQYF
TRBD2 - TRBJ2-1 TRBV28 TGTGCCAGCAGTTTTCTGGGACTAGCATTTGAGCAGTTCTTC CASSFLGLAFEQFF
- - TRBJ1-2 TRBV4-1 TGCGCCAGCAGCCAAGATCCCCGGGGAGGCTATGGCTACACCTTC CASSQDPRGGYGYTF